This entry lists 10 T cell receptor beta chains sequenced from one sample in a study of cytomegalovirus exposure and HLA in healthy donors. 60 Vbeta and 13 Jbeta primers were used in PCR. Assay used: immunoSEQ multiplex PCR; TCRdb lists only in-frame clones, some missing. The sample holds 110,000 or so clones, over 75% seen once. Sequencing was carried out using PBMCs. These receptors were obtained from a woman younger than 35 in good health and CMV-seronegative.

V and J are TRBV27 and TRBJ2-1; 11 nucleotides align to TRBD2. The CDR3 loop spans 13 amino acids. The trim removed 10 bases at V and 6 bases at J, leaving 5 bases unmatched. The germline V gene encodes CDR1 MNHEY and CDR2 SMNVEV (reference sequence). The CDR3 sequence is CATGLAGPNEQFF. For the CDR3, the DNA is TGTGCCACCGGACTAGCGGGCCCCAATGAGCAGTTCTTC.

The chain has TRBV2 and TRBJ1-5; no reliable D call. This CDR3 spans 12 amino acids. The germline V gene has CDR1 SNHLY and CDR2 FYNNEI. Trimming stripped 7 bases from V and 4 bases from J, with 8 bases between. The CDR3 nucleotides read TGTGCCAGCAAGGGAGGGAATCAGCCCCAGCATTTT. This translates into CASKGGNQPQHF.

V usage is TRBV4-2 and J usage is TRBJ1-5; D is ambiguous. The CDR3 extends over 14 amino acids. Trimming cost V 1 base and J 6 bases, with 10 bases left between them. Germline assignment: CDR1 LGHNA and CDR2 YNFKEQ. CDR3 DNA sequence: TGTGCCAGCAGCCAAGCACCGAACAGTCAGCCCCAGCATTTT. Encoded protein: CASSQAPNSQPQHF.

A remark on this clone: Other DNA variants within this sample encode the same CDR3. This rearrangement joins TRBV5-1 to TRBJ2-5; 7 nucleotides match TRBD1. J lost 5 bases, V lost 5 bases, and 3 bases had no gene match. CDR1 and CDR2 from the germline V gene are SGHRS and YFSETQ. The CDR3 is made up of 12 amino acids. CDR3 coding DNA: TGCGCCAGCAGTCTGGACAGGGAGACCCAGTACTTC. It encodes CASSLDRETQYF.

The chain combines TRBV6-1 with TRBJ1-5; TRBD1 is a possible D gene (5 bases). Trimming left V 6 bases short and J 4 bases short, with 16 bases between. Looked up from germline, CDR1 is MNHNS and CDR2 is SASEGT. This CDR3 is built from 15 residues. The CDR3 sequence: CASRADLRGNQPQHF. The CDR3 DNA reads as TGTGCCAGCAGGGCTGACCTTAGGGGTAATCAGCCCCAGCATTTT.

CDR3 loop: CASSQDRGNTEAFF. CDR3 nucleotides: TGCGCCAGCAGCCAAGACAGGGGGAACACTGAAGCTTTCTTT. V usage is TRBV4-1 and J usage is TRBJ1-1; a possible D gene is TRBD1 (6 bases). V was shortened by 0 bases and J by 1 base, with 6 bases between the two germline ends. CDR3 length equals 14 residues. Germline loops: CDR1 MGHRA, CDR2 YSYEKL.

The chain links TRBV9 to TRBJ1-3; D not resolved. With 0 bases removed from V and 1 base from J, the gap between germline ends came to 5 bases. The CDR3 extends over 14 amino acids. CDR1 is SGDLS and CDR2 is YYNGEE in the germline V gene. CDR3 coding DNA: TGTGCCAGCAGCGTAGAGAGGTCTGGAAACACCATATATTTT. Its translation: CASSVERSGNTIYF.

In the case of this clone: At one end, the junction sequence differs from germline, possibly due to a read error. The rearrangement uses TRBV2 and TRBJ2-2; D gene uncertain. Germline CDR1 and CDR2: SNHLY and FYNNEI. This CDR3 spans 15 amino acids. The CDR3 DNA reads TGTGCCAGCAGGGAAGTAATCGCGAACACCGGGGAGCTGTTTTTT. Protein: CASREVIANTGELFF.

V gene TRBV7-2 combines with J gene TRBJ1-1; no reliable D call. Germline V gene data show CDR1 as SGHTA and CDR2 as FQGNSA. Deletions cut 5 bases from V and 0 bases from J, with 16 bases between. This CDR3 spans 16 amino acids. CDR3 DNA sequence: TGTGCCAGCAGCCCCGATACGTTACAGATGAACACTGAAGCTTTCTTT. It encodes CASSPDTLQMNTEAFF.

The J gene is TRBJ2-3, the V gene TRBV9; D gene uncertain. Germline CDR1 is SGDLS and CDR2 is YYNGEE. The CDR3 sequence is 12 residues long. Trimming took 3 bases from V and 3 from J, leaving 5 bases between them. The CDR3 here is CASSERTDTQYF. The DNA for the CDR3 is TGTGCCAGCAGCGAGAGGACAGATACGCAGTATTTT.